This TCR beta chain was sequenced for a study of Ad26.COV2.S vaccination and SARS-CoV-2 variants. About the research overall: A participant enrolled in the COV1001 Ad26.COV2.S trial arm provided the sample.

Study outcomes and limitations: In TCR breadth and depth analyses, total T cell responses may have been underestimated. Those who received the vaccine showed greater spike-specific TCR breadth than those given placebo.

Concerning this clone itself: Its cognate antigen is unknown.

The treatment is: some 20 received Ad26.COV2.S at low or high dose, single or two shots; roughly five received placebo; per-sample allocation not given. Sampling occurred on day 63 after the first vaccine or placebo injection. CDR3 length: 14 residues. CDR1 is MNHEY, CDR2 SVGAGI, per germline. The V end lost 11 bases, the J end lost 4 bases, and 18 bases lay between the germline ends. The data were produced by immunoSEQ multiplex PCR, yet TCRdb's version contains in-frame clones alone and is incomplete. The data show 510,000 or so clones, with around nine tenths seen just once and over 10% held by the top ten.

Sequenced here: peripheral blood, sampled in a trial of Ad26.COV2.S vaccine versus placebo. The receptor comes from a person between 18 and 65 years old who received the Ad26.COV2.S COVID-19 vaccine or a placebo. This rearrangement joins TRBV6-5 to TRBJ1-5; weak D call: TRBD1 (6 bases). The CDR3 here is CAHRGAGENQPQHF. The CDR3, as DNA: TGTGCCCACCGAGGGGCAGGGGAAAATCAGCCCCAGCATTTT.